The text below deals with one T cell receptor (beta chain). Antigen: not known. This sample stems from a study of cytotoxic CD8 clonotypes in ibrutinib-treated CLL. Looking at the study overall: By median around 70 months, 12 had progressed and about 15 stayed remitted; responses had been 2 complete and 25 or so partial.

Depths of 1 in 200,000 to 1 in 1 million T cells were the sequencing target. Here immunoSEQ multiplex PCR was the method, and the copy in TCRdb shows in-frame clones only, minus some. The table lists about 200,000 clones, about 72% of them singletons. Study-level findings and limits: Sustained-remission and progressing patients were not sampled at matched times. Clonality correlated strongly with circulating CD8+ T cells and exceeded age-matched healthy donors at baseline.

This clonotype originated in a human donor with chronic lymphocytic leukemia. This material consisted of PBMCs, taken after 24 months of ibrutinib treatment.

CDR3 residues: CASSQDSIHMNTEAFF. For the CDR3, the DNA is TGCGCCAGCAGCCAAGATAGCATTCACATGAACACTGAAGCTTTCTTT. The gene calls are TRBV4-3 and TRBJ1-1; D is ambiguous. V was cut by 0 bases and J by 0 bases, with 11 bases left in between. This CDR3 is built from 16 residues. The germline V gene encodes CDR1 LGHNA and CDR2 YSLEER.